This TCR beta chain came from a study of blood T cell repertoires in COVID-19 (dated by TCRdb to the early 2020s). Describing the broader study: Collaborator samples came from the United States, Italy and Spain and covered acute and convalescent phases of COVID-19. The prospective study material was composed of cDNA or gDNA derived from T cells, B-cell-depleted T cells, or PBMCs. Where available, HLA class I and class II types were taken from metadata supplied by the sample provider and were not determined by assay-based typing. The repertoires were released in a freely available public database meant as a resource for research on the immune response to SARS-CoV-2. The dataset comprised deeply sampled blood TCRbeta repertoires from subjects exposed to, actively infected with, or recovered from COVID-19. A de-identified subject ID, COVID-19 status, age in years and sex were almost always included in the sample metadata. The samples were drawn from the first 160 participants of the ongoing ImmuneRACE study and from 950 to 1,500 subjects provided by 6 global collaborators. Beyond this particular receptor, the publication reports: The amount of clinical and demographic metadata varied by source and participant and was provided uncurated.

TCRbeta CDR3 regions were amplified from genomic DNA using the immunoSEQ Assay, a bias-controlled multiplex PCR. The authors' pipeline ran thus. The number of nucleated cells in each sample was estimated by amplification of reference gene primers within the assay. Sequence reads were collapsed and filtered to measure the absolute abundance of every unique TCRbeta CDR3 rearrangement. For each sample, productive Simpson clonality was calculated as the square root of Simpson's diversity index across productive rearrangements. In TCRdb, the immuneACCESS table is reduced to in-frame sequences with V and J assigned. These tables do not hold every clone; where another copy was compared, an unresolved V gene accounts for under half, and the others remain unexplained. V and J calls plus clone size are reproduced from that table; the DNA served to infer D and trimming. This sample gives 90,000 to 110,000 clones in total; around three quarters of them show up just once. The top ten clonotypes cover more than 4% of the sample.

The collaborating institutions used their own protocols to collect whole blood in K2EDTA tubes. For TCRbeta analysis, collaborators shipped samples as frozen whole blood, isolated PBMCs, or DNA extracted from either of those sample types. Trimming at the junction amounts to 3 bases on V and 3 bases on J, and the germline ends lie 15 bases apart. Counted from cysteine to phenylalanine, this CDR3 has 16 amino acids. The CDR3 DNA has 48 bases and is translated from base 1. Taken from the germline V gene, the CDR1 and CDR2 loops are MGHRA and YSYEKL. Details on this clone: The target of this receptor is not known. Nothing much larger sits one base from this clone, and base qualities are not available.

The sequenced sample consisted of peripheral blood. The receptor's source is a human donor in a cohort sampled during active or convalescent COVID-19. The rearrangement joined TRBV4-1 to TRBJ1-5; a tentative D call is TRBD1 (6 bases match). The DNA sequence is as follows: TGCGCCAGCAGCCATTCCAGGGGAGAACACAATCAGCCCCAGCATTTT. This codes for CASSHSRGEHNQPQHF.